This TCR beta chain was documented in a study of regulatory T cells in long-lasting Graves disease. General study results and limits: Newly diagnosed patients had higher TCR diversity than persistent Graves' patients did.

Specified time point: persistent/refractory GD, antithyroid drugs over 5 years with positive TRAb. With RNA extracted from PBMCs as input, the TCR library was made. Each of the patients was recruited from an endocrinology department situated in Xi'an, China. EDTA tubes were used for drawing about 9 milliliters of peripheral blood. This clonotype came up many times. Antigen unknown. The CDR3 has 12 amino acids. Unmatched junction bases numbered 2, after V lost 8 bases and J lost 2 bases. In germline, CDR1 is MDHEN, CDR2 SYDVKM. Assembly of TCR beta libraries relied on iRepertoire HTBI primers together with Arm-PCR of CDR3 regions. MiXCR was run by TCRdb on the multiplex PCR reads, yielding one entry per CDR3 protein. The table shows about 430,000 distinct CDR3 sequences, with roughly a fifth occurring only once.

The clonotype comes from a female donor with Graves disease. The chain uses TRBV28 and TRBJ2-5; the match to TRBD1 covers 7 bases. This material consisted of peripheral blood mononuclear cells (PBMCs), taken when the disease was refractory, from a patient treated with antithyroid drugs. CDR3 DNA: TGTGCCAGCGGGACAGATCAAGAGACCCAGTACTTC. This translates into CASGTDQETQYF. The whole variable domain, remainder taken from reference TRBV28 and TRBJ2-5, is DVKVTQSSRYLVKRTGEKVFLECVQDMDHENMFWYRQDPGLGLRLIYFSYDVKMKEKGDIPEGYSVSREKKERFSLILESASTNQTSMYLCASGTDQETQYFGPGTRLLVL.